These 26 T cell receptor beta chains were all obtained from the same sample, sequenced in a study of T cells in Graves' hyperthyroidism and ophthalmopathy. The investigators amplified TCR beta CDR3 regions from RNA transcripts. A first-round RT-PCR of the TCR CDR3 used the HTBI primer set. Using its own MiXCR run on the multiplex PCR reads, TCRdb lists one record per CDR3 protein. The repertoire consists of a few hundred thousand distinct CDR3 sequences, with around 13% occurring once and the leading ten covering around a tenth. The sample taken for sequencing was blood. The receptors were sampled from a woman aged 18-30 years with Graves' hyperthyroidism.

This clonotype was seen ten or more times. The CDR3 loop is CASSLRDLYEQYF. CDR3 coding DNA: TGTGCCAGCAGCTTAAGGGACCTATACGAGCAGTACTTC. This chain joins TRBV5-6 and TRBJ2-7; D could derive from TRBD1 or TRBD2 (5 bases each). Germline V gene sequence: CDR1 SGHDT, CDR2 YYEEEE. The V end lost 2 bases, the J end lost 4 bases, and 10 bases lay between the germline ends. The CDR3 consists of 13 residues. Drawing the rest from reference TRBV5-6 and TRBJ2-7, the complete variable domain is DAGVTQSPTHLIKTRGQQVTLRCSPKSGHDTVSWYQQALGQGPQFIFQYYEEEERQRGNFPDRFSGHQFPNYSSELNVNALLLGDSALYLCASSLRDLYEQYFGPGTRLTVT.

This clonotype was detected ten times or more. The chain joins TRBV11-2 to TRBJ1-6; no clear D gene. Germline assignment: CDR1 SGHAT and CDR2 FQNNGV. V was pared by 3 bases and J by 7 bases, with 13 bases between. CDR3 length: 15 residues. In DNA form, the CDR3 reads TGTGCCAGCAGCTTGCCCACATGGCAGAATTCACCCCTCCACTTT. Its protein is CASSLPTWQNSPLHF. Complete variable domain (other parts from reference TRBV11-2 and TRBJ1-6): EAGVAQSPRYKIIEKRQSVAFWCNPISGHATLYWYQQILGQGPKLLIQFQNNGVVDDSQLPKDRFSAERLKGVDSTLKIQPAKLEDSAVYLCASSLPTWQNSPLHFGNGTRLTVT.

This clonotype was detected a few times. The chain joins TRBV25-1 to TRBJ2-5; 8 bases align to TRBD1. Germline V lookup: CDR1 MGHDK, CDR2 SYGVNS. V trimming: 3 bases; J trimming: 4 bases; junction bases outside the gene matches: 7. The CDR3 is made up of 15 amino acids. CDR3 sequence (DNA): TGTGCCAGCAGTGATCAGGACAGGGCCAGAGAGACCCAGTACTTC. Translated, it gives CASSDQDRARETQYF. The whole variable domain, filled in from reference TRBV25-1 and TRBJ2-5, reads EADIYQTPRYLVIGTGKKITLECSQTMGHDKMYWYQQDPGMELHLIHYSYGVNSTEKGDLSSESTVSRIRTEHFPLTLESARPSHTSQYLCASSDQDRARETQYFGPGTRLLVL.

There are many counts of this clonotype. The chain carries TRBV7-3 and TRBJ2-1; maybe TRBD1 (5 bases). The CDR3 loop spans 11 amino acids. Germline V CDR1 and CDR2: SGHTA, FQGTGA. V lost 5 bases, J lost 10 bases, and 9 bases lay in between. The CDR3 loop is CASSEGVEQFF. The CDR3 nucleotides read TGTGCCAGCAGCGAAGGGGTGGAGCAGTTCTTC.

This clonotype was detected many times. This chain uses TRBV24-1 with TRBJ2-7; perhaps TRBD1 as D (5 bases). Germline lookup yields CDR1 KGHDR and CDR2 SFDVKD. The CDR3 loop spans 15 amino acids. Trimming took off 3 bases at V and 2 bases at J, with 13 bases between the two ends. The CDR3 DNA sequence: TGTGCCACCAGTGATCCCAGGGTACCTCCCTACGAGCAGTACTTC. This codes for CATSDPRVPPYEQYF.

Ten or more counts support this clonotype. This chain links TRBV7-9 with TRBJ2-6; no clear D. Between the trimmed V and J ends, which lost 2 bases and 0 bases, there was a span of 2 bases. CDR1 and CDR2 from the germline V gene are SEHNR and FQNEAQ (reference sequence). This CDR3 contains 14 residues. CDR3 nucleotides: TGTGCCAGCAGCTTATTCTCTGGGGCCAACGTCCTGACTTTC. Its protein product is CASSLFSGANVLTF.

The V call is TRBV12-3 or TRBV12-4, the J call TRBJ2-7; 8 positions match TRBD2. Unmatched junction bases numbered 4, after V lost 5 bases and J lost 7 bases. The CDR3 loop spans 12 amino acids. The DNA for the CDR3 is TGTGCCAGCAGTATCGGGAGGGGGGAGCAGTACTTC. Protein: CASSIGRGEQYF.

In its sample, this clonotype was seen many times. The CDR3 loop reads CASSPGLPPDTQYF. CDR3 sequence (DNA): TGTGCCAGCTCACCAGGGCTTCCCCCAGATACGCAGTATTTT. The chain employs TRBV18 and TRBJ2-3; no firm D call. The CDR3 contains 14 residues. Trimming cost V 2 bases and J 4 bases, with 10 bases left between them. CDR1 KGHSH and CDR2 LQKENI come from the germline V gene.

The chain couples TRBV9 to TRBJ1-2; TRBD1 aligns across 7 bases. V lost 3 bases to trimming and J lost 2 bases; unmatched junction nucleotides: 13. Germline CDR1 and CDR2: SGDLS and YYNGEE. The CDR3 is made up of 17 amino acids. CDR3 nucleotides: TGTGCCAGCAGCGGCCGGGACAGCCAAACTCTAAACTATGGCTACACCTTC. It is translated as CASSGRDSQTLNYGYTF.

In this sample, this clonotype turned up many times. The chain employs TRBV2 and TRBJ2-1; the match to TRBD1 covers 7 bases. From germline, CDR1 is SNHLY and CDR2 FYNNEI. The V gene end was trimmed by 7 bases and the J gene end by 10 bases; junction bases not matched to a gene: 16. The CDR3 runs to 15 residues. CDR3 sequence: CASTPNRGSGREQFF. CDR3 in DNA: TGTGCCAGCACCCCCAACAGGGGCTCGGGGCGGGAGCAGTTCTTC.

The chain employs TRBV7-9 and TRBJ1-5, with D possibly TRBD1 on 5 matching bases. Trimming stripped 5 bases from V and 3 bases from J, with 8 bases between. Germline V gives CDR1 SEHNR, CDR2 FQNEAQ (reference sequence). The CDR3 covers 13 residues. The CDR3 DNA follows: TGTGCCAGCAGCCTTGGGGCCAATCAGCCCCAGCATTTT. Its translation is CASSLGANQPQHF.

This clonotype was observed many times. The chain combines TRBV2 with TRBJ1-1; 8 nucleotides agree with TRBD1. J lost 1 base, V lost 6 bases, and 7 bases had no gene match. CDR3 length: 15 residues. Per germline, CDR1 SNHLY and CDR2 FYNNEI. The CDR3 region has the DNA TGTGCCAGCAGACGGACAGGGTTTCGGAACACTGAAGCTTTCTTT. This translates into CASRRTGFRNTEAFF.

This clonotype was counted ten times or more. V usage is TRBV29-1 and J usage is TRBJ1-1; unclear D gene. The CDR3 length is 14 residues. The V gene lost 3 bases and the J gene lost 1 base, with 12 bases spanning the gap. The germline CDR1 and CDR2 sequences are SQVTM and ANQGSEA. The CDR3 is CSVEGIPTNTEAFF. CDR3 DNA sequence: TGCAGCGTTGAGGGGATTCCTACGAACACTGAAGCTTTCTTT. Complete variable domain (other parts from reference TRBV29-1 and TRBJ1-1): SAVISQKPSRDICQRGTSLTIQCQVDSQVTMMFWYRQQPGQSLTLIATANQGSEATYESGFVIDKFPISRPNLTFSTLTVSNMSPEDSSIYLCSVEGIPTNTEAFFGQGTRLTVV.

The chain recombines TRBV5-1 with TRBJ2-5, with 13 bases fitting TRBD2. J was trimmed by 6 bases and V by 4 bases; bases with no gene match: 6. The CDR3 contains 15 residues. In germline, CDR1 is SGHRS, CDR2 YFSETQ. This CDR3 is CASSPTSGGLKTQYF. For the CDR3, the DNA is TGCGCCAGCAGCCCGACTAGCGGGGGGCTTAAGACCCAGTACTTC.

This clonotype has more than one count but fewer than ten. The chain combines TRBV11-2 with TRBJ2-7, with TRBD2 matching 12 bases. CDR1 is SGHAT, CDR2 FQNNGV, per germline. Trimming cost V 4 bases and J 3 bases; bases outside gene matches: 4. The CDR3 contains 15 residues. The CDR3 protein is CASSYASGGVYEQYF. For the CDR3, the DNA is TGTGCCAGCAGCTACGCTAGCGGGGGGGTCTACGAGCAGTACTTC.

This clonotype was observed a few times. The gene calls are TRBV30 and TRBJ1-6, with 9 positions matching TRBD1. Trimming at V came to 5 bases and at J to 10 bases, leaving 6 bases not matched to a gene. There are 13 residues in the CDR3. The germline CDR1 and CDR2 sequences are GTSNPN and SVGIG (reference sequence). As DNA, the CDR3 is TGTGCCTGGGGGACAGGGCGAGACTCACCCCTCCACTTT. Translating it yields CAWGTGRDSPLHF.

The gene calls are TRBV19 and TRBJ2-1; 9 bases match TRBD1. This CDR3 has 17 amino acids. CDR1 and CDR2 from the germline V gene are LNHDA and SQIVND (reference sequence). The J segment lost 5 bases and the V segment lost 5 bases, leaving 13 bases of the junction unmatched. CDR3 sequence: CASSYSQPGQGDNEQFF. The CDR3 coding sequence is TGTGCCAGTAGTTATTCACAGCCGGGACAGGGTGACAATGAGCAGTTCTTC.

V and J are TRBV28 and TRBJ2-3; unclear D gene. V was trimmed by 4 bases and J by 3 bases, leaving 17 bases between them. From germline, CDR1 is MDHEN and CDR2 SYDVKM. There are 16 residues in the CDR3. The CDR3 nucleotides read TGTGCCAGCAGTTCATTTCCAAACCTAGGGACAGATACGCAGTATTTT. As protein: CASSSFPNLGTDTQYF.

This clonotype was picked up many times. The chain combines TRBV12-3 or TRBV12-4 with TRBJ1-6; D unclear. The CDR3 consists of 15 residues. Trimming cost V 6 bases and J 5 bases, with 14 bases left between them. DNA of the CDR3: TGTGCCAGCAGGTCCCCTGGCCTCCATAATTCACCCCTCCACTTT. Residues: CASRSPGLHNSPLHF.

The rearrangement joins TRBV28 to TRBJ2-3; D is unresolved. The V and J ends lost 6 bases and 5 bases respectively, with 9 bases between them. The CDR3 sequence is 12 residues long. The germline V gene encodes CDR1 MDHEN and CDR2 SYDVKM. The CDR3 sequence: CASSVRLDTQYF. The CDR3 bases are TGTGCCAGCAGCGTTCGGTTAGATACGCAGTATTTT.

A few counts support this clonotype. The chain has TRBV3-2 and TRBJ2-7; TRBD2, the D gene given by the table, was not confirmed from the DNA. TRBV3-2 is annotated as a pseudogene. There are 15 residues in the CDR3. CDR3 in amino acids: CASSPELAVAYEQYF. The CDR3 region has the DNA TGTGCCAGCAGCCCTGAACTAGCAGTCGCCTACGAGCAGTACTTC.

The chain recombines TRBV6-1 with TRBJ2-7; 10 bases are shared with TRBD1. V trimming: 6 bases; J trimming: 5 bases; junction bases outside the gene matches: 10. The CDR3 length is 15 residues. Germline CDR1 MNHNS, CDR2 SASEGT. CDR3 sequence: CASRATWTGGHEQYF. CDR3 coding DNA: TGTGCCAGCAGGGCTACGTGGACAGGGGGACACGAGCAGTACTTC.

This clonotype has only a few counts. The chain joins TRBV19 to TRBJ2-3; D is undetermined. Trimming took 5 bases from V and 0 from J, leaving 12 bases between them. This CDR3 comprises 15 residues. Germline CDR1 is LNHDA and CDR2 is SQIVND (reference sequence). This chain's CDR3 is CASSRQARSTDTQYF. CDR3 nucleotides: TGTGCCAGTAGTCGCCAAGCAAGGAGCACAGATACGCAGTATTTT.

This clonotype turned up a few times. This sequence joins TRBV18 and TRBJ1-2; no clear D. The V gene's germline CDR1 is KGHSH and CDR2 LQKENI. V lost 3 bases and J 0 bases, leaving 20 bases between the germline ends. The CDR3 totals 18 residues. The CDR3 sequence is CASSPSTGRTGPNYGYTF. The CDR3 DNA reads TGTGCCAGCTCACCCTCAACGGGGAGAACGGGCCCTAACTATGGCTACACCTTC. Using reference TRBV18 and TRBJ1-2 for the parts outside the CDR3, the full variable domain is NAGVMQNPRHLVRRRGQEARLRCSPMKGHSHVYWYRQLPEEGLKFMVYLQKENIIDESGMPKERFSAEFPKEGPSILRIQQVVRGDSAAYFCASSPSTGRTGPNYGYTFGSGTRLTVV.

With respect to this clonotype: Just one base apart from a much larger clone, this may be a read error. V is TRBV7-6 and J is TRBJ2-1; the match to TRBD2 covers 11 bases. The germline CDR1 and CDR2 sequences are SGHVS and FNYEAQ. This CDR3 contains 19 residues. CDR3 DNA sequence: TGTGCCGGCAGCTTAGCTGCCCCCAAGACTAGCGGGACATACAATGAGCAGTTCTTC. Amino acid sequence: CAGSLAAPKTSGTYNEQFF.

This clonotype was found many times. The J gene is TRBJ2-7, the V gene TRBV20-1; 7 positions agree with TRBD2. V dropped 3 bases and J dropped 2; count of bases not matched to a gene: 4. Germline-derived CDR1 and CDR2 are DFQATT and SNEGSKA (reference sequence). This CDR3 region has 13 residues. In nucleotides, the CDR3 is TGCAGTGCTAGTAACGGACTAGCCTACGAGCAGTACTTC. This encodes CSASNGLAYEQYF.